This T cell receptor (beta chain) comes out of a study of blood T cell repertoires in COVID-19. About the research overall: Italy, Spain and the United States were the sources of the convalescent and acute COVID-19 samples.

The protocol was immunoSEQ multiplex PCR, while the TCRdb copy is restricted to in-frame clones and leaves out a portion. There are 340,000 or so clones in the sample; 65% to 90% occur only once, and about 4.2% lies in the top ten. This CDR3 is 16 amino acids long. CDR1 and CDR2 from the germline V gene are LGHDT and YNNKEL (reference sequence). Trimming stripped 6 bases from V and 6 bases from J, with 23 bases between. This clone has more than one count but fewer than ten. The sequence was obtained from a middle-aged woman with acute COVID-19. The V gene is TRBV3-1 (or the pseudogene TRBV3-2), the J gene TRBJ1-1; D is undetermined. Sequencing input: PBMCs or T cells enriched from blood (not recorded which). In DNA form, the CDR3 reads TGTGCCAGCAGGAACTCTAGAACATCATATGGAGCTGAAGCTTTCTTT. Amino acid sequence: CASRNSRTSYGAEAFF.